Following are 10 T cell receptor beta chains from one sample sequenced in a study of blood T cell repertoires in COVID-19. Data came from immunoSEQ multiplex PCR; TCRdb stores just in-frame clones and leaves some out. The sample shows 290,000 or so clones, around nine tenths of them seen only once. Sequencing input: PBMCs or T cells enriched from blood (not recorded which). The receptors stem from a woman younger than 35 who had recovered from COVID-19.

This chain connects TRBV7-8 to TRBJ2-7, with 9 bases identical to TRBD2. The CDR3 totals 16 residues. Trimming took 0 bases from V and 2 from J; bases not matched to a gene: 5. The germline V gene encodes CDR1 SGHVS and CDR2 FQNEAQ. CDR3 protein: CASSLAEGLAAYEQYF. The CDR3 DNA follows: TGTGCCAGCAGCTTAGCGGAGGGACTAGCAGCCTACGAGCAGTACTTC.

This rearrangement joins TRBV11-2 to TRBJ2-4, with D possibly being TRBD2 (5 bases). The V and J ends lost 5 bases and 15 bases respectively, with 17 bases between them. The CDR3 loop spans 12 amino acids. Germline lookup yields CDR1 SGHAT and CDR2 FQNNGV. CDR3 in DNA: TGTGCCAGCAGCGGTGCTGGACTTGTACCGTACTTC. Translating gives CASSGAGLVPYF. The variable domain in full, with the rest retrieved from reference TRBV11-2 and TRBJ2-4, is EAGVAQSPRYKIIEKRQSVAFWCNPISGHATLYWYQQILGQGPKLLIQFQNNGVVDDSQLPKDRFSAERLKGVDSTLKIQPAKLEDSAVYLCASSGAGLVPYFGAGTRLSVL.

The chain employs TRBV5-1 and TRBJ1-1, with D possibly matching TRBD1 (6 bases). The germline V and J ends were trimmed by 0 bases and 3 bases, with 9 bases remaining between them. Germline CDR1 SGHRS, CDR2 YFSETQ. This CDR3 spans 14 amino acids. The CDR3 region is CASSLAGADTEAFF. The CDR3, as DNA: TGCGCCAGCAGCTTGGCAGGGGCGGACACTGAAGCTTTCTTT.

This clone appeared once. The J gene is TRBJ2-3, the V gene TRBV7-9; D remains ambiguous. From germline, CDR1 is SEHNR and CDR2 FQNEAQ (reference sequence). This CDR3 contains 16 residues. V was pared by 5 bases and J by 2 bases, with 17 bases between. The CDR3 region is CASSPQAQSYTDTQYF. The CDR3 DNA is TGTGCCAGCAGCCCCCAGGCACAAAGCTACACAGATACGCAGTATTTT.

The table lists this clone with a few counts. The chain recombines TRBV27 with TRBJ1-5; D perhaps matches TRBD1 (6 bases). The CDR3 is made up of 16 amino acids. Germline V gene sequence: CDR1 MNHEY, CDR2 SMNVEV (reference sequence). With 5 bases removed from V and 0 bases from J, the gap between germline ends came to 14 bases. This CDR3 is CASSATGTHSNQPQHF. CDR3 nucleotides: TGTGCCAGCAGTGCAACCGGGACACATAGCAATCAGCCCCAGCATTTT.

A remark on this clone: One end of the junction does not line up with germline, which may come from a read error. The V and J genes are TRBV2 and TRBJ1-4; no clear D gene. The CDR3 loop spans 14 amino acids. Germline lookup yields CDR1 SNHLY and CDR2 FYNNEI. DNA of the CDR3: TGTGCCAACAGTGGTCGTACGGCTAATGAAAAACTGTTTTTT. It yields the protein CANSGRTANEKLFF.

This sequence joins TRBV7-2 and TRBJ2-5; TRBD1 agrees at 7 bases. The ends lost 5 bases at V and 5 bases at J; junction bases unmatched: 11. The CDR3 runs 15 residues. Germline V gene data show CDR1 as SGHTA and CDR2 as FQGNSA. The CDR3 nucleotides are TGTGCCAGCAGCCCAGCAGGGGGTAAGGGTGAGACCCAGTACTTC. It translates to CASSPAGGKGETQYF.

CDR3 loop: CASSIGQGGLGPQHF. CDR3 sequence (DNA): TGTGCCAGTAGTATTGGGCAGGGAGGCTTAGGGCCCCAGCATTTT. The rearrangement uses TRBV19 and TRBJ1-5, with D tentatively TRBD1 (5 bases). Looked up from germline, CDR1 is LNHDA and CDR2 is SQIVND (reference sequence). The CDR3 runs 15 residues. V was clipped by 3 bases and J by 9 bases, with 18 bases between them.

This chain connects TRBV2 to TRBJ1-1, with D possibly being TRBD1 (6 bases). Germline V lookup: CDR1 SNHLY, CDR2 FYNNEI. The ends were cut back, 0 bases at V and 0 bases at J, with 26 bases in the middle. The CDR3 sequence is 21 residues long. CDR3 amino acids: CASSEAPSVMGAGTLNTEAFF. In nucleotides, the CDR3 is TGTGCCAGCAGTGAAGCGCCCTCGGTTATGGGGGCCGGGACACTGAACACTGAAGCTTTCTTT.

V gene TRBV5-6 combines with J gene TRBJ2-5, with D unresolved. Germline V gives CDR1 SGHDT, CDR2 YYEEEE. V gave up 4 bases and J gave up 1 base, with 14 bases separating them. This CDR3 contains 15 residues. CDR3 nucleotides: TGTGCCAGCAGCCCCAAGCGATTGATCCAAGAGACCCAGTACTTC. This codes for CASSPKRLIQETQYF.